A selection of T cell receptor beta chains follows, all from one sample in a study of T-cell memory formation after mild COVID-19. One entry per CDR3 protein results from TCRdb running MiXCR on the 5' RACE reads. The sample records hundreds of thousands of distinct CDR3 sequences, around 17% being singletons. Sequenced sample: PBMCs or a T cell subset sorted from them (not recorded which). These receptors all stem from a young man who had mild COVID-19 (a few samples of this study predate the infection). Cell type and time point are not known. Both conserved end residues are part of each CDR3. A D gene is named only where the DNA matches it firmly. Size tells how often a clone was seen (once, few, many) or the class of an expanded clone, and some rows leave it out.

>.|22|TRBV7-9|.|TRBJ2-1
TGTGCCAGCAGCTTAACGATATCGCGTATCAGACAGGTAGGGCTCCCCTACAATGAGCAGTTCTTC
CASSLTISRIRQVGLPYNEQFF
>TRBD1|13|TRBV19|many|TRBJ2-1
TGTGCCAGTAGTATTGGCTCCGGGACAGGGTCGTTCTTC
CASSIGSGTGSFF
>TRBD1|17|TRBV6-5|.|TRBJ2-5
TGTGCCAGCAGTTGGGGACAGGGCTTGCCACCAACAGAGACCCAGTACTTC
CASSWGQGLPPTETQYF
>.|14|TRBV5-1|.|TRBJ1-1
TGCGCCAGCAGCTTGGGGGGGCTGGCCACTGAAGCTTTCTTT
CASSLGGLATEAFF
>.|12|TRBV18|.|TRBJ1-1
TGTGCCAGCTCACCCAGGGACATTGAAGCTTTCTTT
CASSPRDIEAFF
>.|15|TRBV7-9|many|TRBJ2-1
TGTGCCAGCAGCTTAGCCCGGGGTGCCTACAATGAGCAGTTCTTC
CASSLARGAYNEQFF
>.|13|TRBV7-3|.|TRBJ2-3
TGTGCCAGCGGGGCCGGGAGCACAGATACGCAGTATTTT
CASGAGSTDTQYF
>.|15|TRBV2|few|TRBJ2-3
TGTGCCAGCAGTGAACAGGGCGCTAGCACAGATACGCAGTATTTT
CASSEQGASTDTQYF
>.|14|TRBV12-3/TRBV12-4|once|TRBJ2-1
TGTGCCAGCAGTCGACAGGGAGGTTCGGATGAGCAGTTCTTC
CASSRQGGSDEQFF
>.|11|TRBV20-1|.|TRBJ1-1
TGCAGTGCGCAGGCGGTAGGTGAAGCTTTCTTT
CSAQAVGEAFF
>.|17|TRBV3-2|.|TRBJ1-2
TGTGCCAGCAGCCAAGAGGACAGGGGGCATAATAACTATGGCTACACCTTC
CASSQEDRGHNNYGYTF
>.|13|TRBV18|.|TRBJ2-7
TGTGCCAGCTCACCCCCGCAGAGGAGTGAGCAGTACTTC
CASSPPQRSEQYF
>TRBD2|15|TRBV4-3|.|TRBJ2-3
TGCGCCAGCAGCCACGAGCGGGGGGGCCGAGATACGCAGTATTTT
CASSHERGGRDTQYF
>.|16|TRBV19|once|TRBJ2-5
TGTGCCACCGCCCCTTCCGGACGGGGAAGACAAGAGACCCAGTACTTC
CATAPSGRGRQETQYF
>TRBD2|18|TRBV7-2|.|TRBJ2-2
TGTGCCAGCAGCTTAGTACACACGGGACTAGCGCACACCGGGGAGCTGTTTTTT
CASSLVHTGLAHTGELFF
>.|14|TRBV6-1|.|TRBJ2-3
TGTGCCAGCAGTGAAAGTGCCTCGCAAGGTACGCAGTATTTT
CASSESASQGTQYF
>TRBD2|13|TRBV5-5|many|TRBJ2-1
TGTGCCAGCAGCTTTCTTGCGGGGGGGCCGGAGTTCTTC
CASSFLAGGPEFF
>TRBD1|15|TRBV7-3|.|TRBJ1-2
TGTGCCAGCAGCTCTGGACAGGGCTCCTTCGTGGGCTACACCTTC
CASSSGQGSFVGYTF
>TRBD1|12|TRBV27|.|TRBJ1-2
TGTGCCAGCAGTTCACAGGGGGGCGGCTACACCTTC
CASSSQGGGYTF
>TRBD2|18|TRBV5-1|.|TRBJ2-5
TGCGCCAGCAGTTATGGCGTCGAAAGCGGGGTCTCTCAAGAGACCCAGTACTTC
CASSYGVESGVSQETQYF
>.|13|TRBV2|few|TRBJ1-2
TGTGCCAGCAGTGTAGGGGTTGACTATGGCTACACCTTC
CASSVGVDYGYTF
>.|17|TRBV6-5|.|TRBJ1-1
TGTGCCAGCAGTTACTTGTGGGCAGGTCGATTGAACACTGAAGCTTTCTTT
CASSYLWAGRLNTEAFF
>.|14|TRBV12-3/TRBV12-4|few|TRBJ2-2
TGTGCCAGCAGCAGCCGGCGGGGCGCCGGGGAGCTGTTTTTT
CASSSRRGAGELFF
>.|13|TRBV12-3/TRBV12-4|.|TRBJ2-3
TGTGCCAGCAGTCCTAGGGGGGGCGGGGGGCAGTATTTT
CASSPRGGGGQYF
>.|12|TRBV4-1|.|TRBJ1-1
TGCGCCAGCAGCCAAGGTTTAGAGGAAGCTTTCTTT
CASSQGLEEAFF
>.|16|TRBV6-5|many|TRBJ2-6
TGTGCCAGCCATACCGGCGGGGTCTCTGGGGCCAACGTCCTGACTTTC
CASHTGGVSGANVLTF
>.|15|TRBV7-2|few|TRBJ2-3
TGTGCCAGCAGCTTAGTGTACCTAGCACCAGATACGCAGTATTTT
CASSLVYLAPDTQYF
>.|12|TRBV18|.|TRBJ2-1
TGTGCCAGCTCACCATTAGCCGGTGAGCAGTTCTTC
CASSPLAGEQFF
>.|19|TRBV15|few|TRBJ2-2
TGTGCCACCAGCAGAGATTTAGGAGTGGGAGCAGGGGCAATCGGGGAGCTGTTTTTT
CATSRDLGVGAGAIGELFF
>TRBD1|13|TRBV4-2|.|TRBJ2-2
TGTGCCAGCAAGGGACAGTGGAACGGGGAGCTGTTTTTT
CASKGQWNGELFF
>.|15|TRBV3-1|.|TRBJ2-1
TGTGCCAGCAGCCAAAATAGGGACTCCGGCAATGAGCAGTTCTTC
CASSQNRDSGNEQFF
>.|12|TRBV5-1|few|TRBJ1-6
TGCGCCAGCAGCCCCGGGGAACCGCCCCTCCACTTT
CASSPGEPPLHF
>TRBD2|20|TRBV12-3/TRBV12-4|few|TRBJ2-1
TGTGCCAGCAGTTCACATAGCGGGGGTACACTATATAAAGTCTACAATGAGCAGTTCTTC
CASSSHSGGTLYKVYNEQFF
>.|13|TRBV11-2|few|TRBJ1-1
TGTGCCAGCAGCCCCTTGGTTGACACTGAAGCTTTCTTT
CASSPLVDTEAFF
>TRBD1|15|TRBV4-1|.|TRBJ1-1
TGCGCCAGCAGGCTCCCCGGGACAGCGAGCACTGAAGCTTTCTTT
CASRLPGTASTEAFF
>.|15|TRBV20-1|.|TRBJ1-5
TGCAGTGCTAGTCTACCGGGAATGTTGGAACAGCCCCAGCATTTT
CSASLPGMLEQPQHF
>TRBD1|14|TRBV5-4|.|TRBJ2-7
TGTGCCAGCAGCGCACCCGGGACAGGGGGCGAGCAGTACTTC
CASSAPGTGGEQYF
>TRBD1|15|TRBV6-2/TRBV6-3|.|TRBJ2-3
TGTGCCAGCAGCGAGGGACAGGGAGGGCCAGATACGCAGTATTTT
CASSEGQGGPDTQYF
>.|12|TRBV7-2|few|TRBJ1-1
TGTGCCAGCAGGGATCCAAACACTGAAGCTTTCTTT
CASRDPNTEAFF
>.|14|TRBV6-1|.|TRBJ1-1
TGTGCCAGCAGTGAAGAGGGGGGTTTTACTGAAGCTTTCTTT
CASSEEGGFTEAFF
>.|14|TRBV5-1|few|TRBJ1-1
TGCGCCAGCAGGGCCACCAAGGGGTCCACTGAAGCTTTCTTT
CASRATKGSTEAFF
>TRBD2|18|TRBV2|.|TRBJ2-3
TGTGCCAGCAGCGCGTTACTGGGGGAGCGGGGGTCCTCTGATACGCAGTATTTT
CASSALLGERGSSDTQYF